These 8 T cell receptor beta chains were all obtained from the same sample, sequenced in a study of T cells in Graves' hyperthyroidism and ophthalmopathy. The source material, RNA transcripts, was used to amplify TCR beta CDR3 regions. Researchers ran a first-round RT-PCR on the TCR CDR3 using the HTBI primer set. TCRdb reprocessed the multiplex PCR reads with MiXCR, giving one entry per CDR3 protein. The table records about 640,000 distinct CDR3 sequences, 20% to 25% of them present only once. Material for sequencing was blood. These receptors originate from a man aged 30 to 45 with Graves' ophthalmopathy.

This clonotype turned up a few times. The chain uses TRBV5-1 and TRBJ1-2, with 9 nucleotides matching TRBD1. Germline V gene lookup returns CDR1 SGHRS and CDR2 YFSETQ. V gave up 3 bases and J gave up 6 bases; unmatched junction bases: 6. This CDR3 has 14 amino acids. This chain's CDR3 is CASSSGDREHGYTF. The CDR3 coding sequence is TGCGCCAGCAGCTCCGGGGACAGGGAACATGGCTACACCTTC. Using reference TRBV5-1 and TRBJ1-2 for the parts outside the CDR3, the full variable domain is KAGVTQTPRYLIKTRGQQVTLSCSPISGHRSVSWYQQTPGQGLQFLFEYFSETQRNKGNFPGRFSGRQFSNSRSEMNVSTLELGDSALYLCASSSGDREHGYTFGSGTRLTVV.

The sample holds a few counts of this clonotype. The rearrangement joins TRBV28 to TRBJ2-2; no clear D gene. The length of the CDR3 is 13 residues. Germline V gene lookup returns CDR1 MDHEN and CDR2 SYDVKM. With 2 bases removed from V and 6 bases from J, the gap between germline ends came to 7 bases. The chain's CDR3 is CASSLHLAGELFF. The CDR3 coding sequence is TGTGCCAGCAGTTTACACTTAGCCGGGGAGCTGTTTTTT.

This rearrangement joins TRBV30 to TRBJ1-4; TRBD1 might be the D (6 bases). Trimming pared 4 bases from V and 4 bases from J, leaving 10 bases between. Germline assignment: CDR1 GTSNPN and CDR2 SVGIG (reference sequence). There are 13 residues in the CDR3. The CDR3 DNA is TGTGCCTGGAAGGGGGGGATTAATGAAAAACTGTTTTTT. Translating it yields CAWKGGINEKLFF.

This clonotype was recorded a few times. V gene TRBV10-2 combines with J gene TRBJ2-7; 7 bases agree with TRBD1. V gave up 6 bases and J gave up 4 bases; unmatched junction bases: 12. The CDR3 loop spans 15 amino acids. CDR1 is WSHSY, CDR2 SAAADI, per germline. The CDR3 reads CASSPSEGARYEQYF. The CDR3, as DNA: TGCGCCAGCAGCCCGAGCGAGGGGGCGCGTTACGAGCAGTACTTC.

The V call is TRBV6-1, the J call TRBJ1-6, with D hard to call. This CDR3 has 15 residues. Germline V CDR1 and CDR2: MNHNS, SASEGT. Trimming removed 4 bases at V and 5 bases at J, with 12 bases between. The CDR3 here is CASSGHIANNSPLHF. The CDR3 nucleotides read TGTGCCAGCAGTGGACACATCGCTAATAATTCACCCCTCCACTTT.

This clonotype appeared many times. The V and J genes are TRBV3-1 and TRBJ1-1; tentative D call: TRBD1 (5 bases). Trimming cost V 1 base and J 4 bases, with 7 bases left between them. Germline CDR1 is LGHDT and CDR2 is YNNKEL (reference sequence). The CDR3 has 13 residues. This CDR3 is CASSQGGTTEAFF. The CDR3 nucleotides are TGTGCCAGCAGCCAAGGCGGGACCACTGAAGCTTTCTTT.

This clonotype is a singleton in its sample. The rearrangement joins TRBV2 to TRBJ2-7; D possibly corresponds to TRBD2 (7 bases). With 9 bases removed from V and 0 bases from J, the gap between germline ends came to 12 bases. Germline V gene lookup returns CDR1 SNHLY and CDR2 FYNNEI. CDR3 length equals 13 residues. CDR3 sequence reads: CARAGHSSYEQYF. CDR3 coding DNA: TGTGCCAGAGCGGGACACAGCTCCTACGAGCAGTACTTC.

This clonotype was counted ten times or more. The chain is built from TRBV27 and TRBJ2-7, with 7 bases that match TRBD1. The junction had 4 bases not matched to a gene; V was cut back by 2 bases and J by 3 bases. The CDR3 loop spans 14 amino acids. The germline V gene has CDR1 MNHEY and CDR2 SMNVEV (reference sequence). The CDR3 nucleotides read TGTGCCAGCAGTTTAGGGGCAGGGGGCTACGAGCAGTACTTC. Protein product: CASSLGAGGYEQYF.